Below, one T cell receptor (beta chain) is given with its context. TCRdb keeps only in-frame clones here, not all; method: immunoSEQ multiplex PCR. The sample includes nearly 40,000 clones, 88% of them seen just once. This entry is derived from a study of blood T cell repertoires in COVID-19. Study-level information: Collection of acute and convalescent COVID-19 samples took place in the United States, Italy and Spain. PBMCs, B-cell-depleted T cells, or T cells were the source of the cDNA or gDNA that made up the material.

The V and J ends lost 7 bases and 4 bases respectively, with 14 bases between them. Germline V gene lookup returns CDR1 SQVTM and CDR2 ANQGSEA. This CDR3 contains 13 residues. The sequenced material came from peripheral blood. The sequence was collected from a woman aged 70-85 years with acute or convalescent COVID-19. The gene calls are TRBV29-1 and TRBJ2-1; D is perhaps TRBD2 (6 bases). In nucleotides, the CDR3 is TGCAGCGGCCAAGCGGGCGCATACAATGAGCAGTTCTTC. Translation gives CSGQAGAYNEQFF.